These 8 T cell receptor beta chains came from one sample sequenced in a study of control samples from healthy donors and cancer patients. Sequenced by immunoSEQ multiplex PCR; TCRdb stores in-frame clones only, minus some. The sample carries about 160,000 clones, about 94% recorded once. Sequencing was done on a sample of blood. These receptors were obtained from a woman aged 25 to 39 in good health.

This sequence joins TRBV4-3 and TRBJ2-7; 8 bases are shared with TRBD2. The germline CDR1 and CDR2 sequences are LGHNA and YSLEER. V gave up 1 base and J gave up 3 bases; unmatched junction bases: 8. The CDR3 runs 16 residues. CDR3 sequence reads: CASSQGLAKGSYEQYF. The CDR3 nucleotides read TGCGCCAGCAGCCAAGGACTAGCGAAGGGTAGCTACGAGCAGTACTTC.

CDR3 protein: CASSYQGDRGSYGYTF. The CDR3 bases are TGTGCCAGCAGCTATCAGGGGGACAGGGGATCCTATGGCTACACCTTC. The V call is TRBV5-6, the J call TRBJ1-2; TRBD1 matches 10 bases. CDR1 SGHDT and CDR2 YYEEEE come from the germline V gene. The CDR3 extends over 16 amino acids. The J segment lost 4 bases and the V segment lost 3 bases, leaving 9 bases of the junction unmatched. The whole variable domain, remainder taken from reference TRBV5-6 and TRBJ1-2, is DAGVTQSPTHLIKTRGQQVTLRCSPKSGHDTVSWYQQALGQGPQFIFQYYEEEERQRGNFPDRFSGHQFPNYSSELNVNALLLGDSALYLCASSYQGDRGSYGYTFGSGTRLTVV.

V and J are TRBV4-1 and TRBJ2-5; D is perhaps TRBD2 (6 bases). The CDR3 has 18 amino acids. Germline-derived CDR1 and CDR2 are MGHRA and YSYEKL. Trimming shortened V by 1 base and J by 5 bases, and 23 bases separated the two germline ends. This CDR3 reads CASSQGRLGPGVGETQYF. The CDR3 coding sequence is TGCGCCAGCAGCCAAGGCCGGCTTGGACCGGGAGTAGGGGAGACCCAGTACTTC.

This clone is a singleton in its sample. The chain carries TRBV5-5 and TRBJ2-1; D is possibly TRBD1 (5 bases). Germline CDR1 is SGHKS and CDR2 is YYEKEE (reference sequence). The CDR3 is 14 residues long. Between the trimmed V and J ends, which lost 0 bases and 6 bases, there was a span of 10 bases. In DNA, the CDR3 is TGTGCCAGCAGCTTGGTATCTAGGGGCAATGAGCAGTTCTTC. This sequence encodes CASSLVSRGNEQFF.

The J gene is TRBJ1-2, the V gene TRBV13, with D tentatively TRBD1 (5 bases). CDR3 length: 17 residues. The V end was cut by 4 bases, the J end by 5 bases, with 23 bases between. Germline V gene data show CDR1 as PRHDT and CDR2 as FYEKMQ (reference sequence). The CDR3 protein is CASSSWQGAEGRYGYTF. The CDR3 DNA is TGTGCCAGCAGCTCTTGGCAGGGCGCAGAGGGTCGGTATGGCTACACCTTC.

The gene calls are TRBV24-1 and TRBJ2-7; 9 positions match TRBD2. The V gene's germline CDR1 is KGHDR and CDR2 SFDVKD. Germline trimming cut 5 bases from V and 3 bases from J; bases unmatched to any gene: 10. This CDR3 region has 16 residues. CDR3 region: CATSAGTSGRDYEQYF. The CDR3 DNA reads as TGTGCCACCAGTGCTGGCACTAGCGGGCGCGACTACGAGCAGTACTTC.

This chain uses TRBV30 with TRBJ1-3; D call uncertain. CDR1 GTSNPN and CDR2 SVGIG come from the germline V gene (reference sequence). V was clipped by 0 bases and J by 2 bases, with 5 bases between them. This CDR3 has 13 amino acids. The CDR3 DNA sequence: TGTGCCTGGAGTGTGGGCCCTGGAAACACCATATATTTT. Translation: CAWSVGPGNTIYF. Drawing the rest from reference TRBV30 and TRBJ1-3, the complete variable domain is SQTIHQWPATLVQPVGSPLSLECTVEGTSNPNLYWYRQAAGRGLQLLFYSVGIGQISSEVPQNLSASRPQDRQFILSSKKLLLSDSGFYLCAWSVGPGNTIYFGEGSWLTVV.

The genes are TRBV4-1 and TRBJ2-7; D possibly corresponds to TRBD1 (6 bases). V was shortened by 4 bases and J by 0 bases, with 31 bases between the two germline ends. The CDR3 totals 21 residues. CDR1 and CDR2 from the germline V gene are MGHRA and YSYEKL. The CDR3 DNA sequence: TGCGCCAGCAGCCGGTCGGTTTTGCAGGGGCTGAACGGGTCTAGCTCCTACGAGCAGTACTTC. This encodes CASSRSVLQGLNGSSSYEQYF.